Below, 28 T cell receptor beta chains from the same sample are listed, as sequenced in a study of T cells in Graves' hyperthyroidism and ophthalmopathy. The CDR3 regions of TCR beta were amplified from RNA transcripts. The HTBI primer set was used in a first-round RT-PCR of the TCR CDR3. TCRdb re-derived calls from the multiplex PCR reads in MiXCR, one entry per CDR3 protein. Of 500,000 to 750,000 distinct CDR3 sequences in the sample, about 14% were seen once. The sample consisted of blood. These receptors all come from a woman aged 18 to 35 with Graves' ophthalmopathy.

This rearrangement joins TRBV20-1 to TRBJ1-4; D not resolved. Germline values: CDR1 DFQATT, CDR2 SNEGSKA (reference sequence). Trimming shortened V by 0 bases and J by 8 bases, and 10 bases separated the two germline ends. The CDR3 is 13 residues long. The DNA for the CDR3 is TGCAGTGCTAGAGATCTTAGAGGAGAAAAACTGTTTTTT. Translating it yields CSARDLRGEKLFF.

This clonotype occurred many times. The chain employs TRBV28 and TRBJ2-3, with 9 nucleotides matching TRBD2. The CDR3 totals 17 residues. Germline values: CDR1 MDHEN, CDR2 SYDVKM. V was pared by 5 bases and J by 1 base, with 10 bases of the junction left unmatched. CDR3 bases: TGTGCCAGCAGTGACCCGGGACTAGCTAGAGGCACAGATACGCAGTATTTT. It is translated as CASSDPGLARGTDTQYF.

V and J are TRBV3-1 and TRBJ2-7; 12 bases line up with TRBD2. Germline-derived CDR1 and CDR2 are LGHDT and YNNKEL (reference sequence). The CDR3 runs 18 residues. The ends lost 4 bases at V and 3 bases at J; junction bases unmatched: 13. The chain's CDR3 is CASSLSGTSGLWIYEQYF. The CDR3 DNA sequence: TGTGCCAGCAGCCTCTCCGGGACTAGCGGGCTTTGGATCTACGAGCAGTACTTC.

This rearrangement joins TRBV29-1 to TRBJ2-1, with no clear D. Germline V gene data show CDR1 as SQVTM and CDR2 as ANQGSEA. Trimming shortened V by 3 bases and J by 0 bases, and 12 bases separated the two germline ends. The CDR3 is made up of 15 amino acids. CDR3 coding DNA: TGCAGCGTTGATCTGTCGGCTAGCTCCTACAATGAGCAGTTCTTC. Protein product: CSVDLSASSYNEQFF.

This clonotype was observed a few times. The chain employs TRBV4-3 and TRBJ2-1; 8 bases align to TRBD2. The CDR3 runs 15 residues. V was clipped by 1 base and J by 8 bases; unmatched bases: 7. Germline CDR1 reads LGHNA; CDR2 reads YSLEER. The CDR3 protein is CASSQAHLAGYEQFF. The CDR3 DNA reads TGCGCCAGCAGCCAAGCCCACCTAGCGGGCTATGAGCAGTTCTTC.

This clonotype was seen repeatedly, ten times or more. This chain uses TRBV11-2 with TRBJ2-7, with D perhaps TRBD1 or TRBD2 (5 bases each). CDR1 and CDR2 from the germline V gene are SGHAT and FQNNGV. This CDR3 is built from 16 residues. V dropped 1 base and J dropped 1 base, with 14 bases sitting between them. The CDR3 region has the DNA TGTGCCAGCAGCTTAGTTCACTCGGGACCATCCTACGAGCAGTACTTC. Amino acids: CASSLVHSGPSYEQYF.

This clonotype was seen ten or more times. The chain uses TRBV20-1 and TRBJ1-2; D remains unclear. This CDR3 comprises 14 residues. CDR1 is DFQATT and CDR2 is SNEGSKA in the germline V gene (reference sequence). Between the trimmed V and J ends, which lost 2 bases and 1 base, there was a span of 11 bases. The chain's CDR3 is CSARKPAVNYGYTF. The CDR3 DNA follows: TGCAGTGCTAGAAAACCCGCAGTTAACTATGGCTACACCTTC.

To note about this clonotype: The CDR3 does not end in the conserved phenylalanine or tryptophan, so this is likely a read error. This chain uses TRBV28 with TRBJ2-3; D call uncertain. This CDR3 has 13 residues. CDR1 is MDHEN, CDR2 SYDVKM, per germline. V dropped 2 bases and J dropped 2 bases, with 5 bases sitting between them. Here the CDR3 DNA reads TGTGCCAGCAGTTTAGGGGTCACAGATACGCAGTATTCT. Amino acids: CASSLGVTDTQYS.

This rearrangement joins TRBV7-9 to TRBJ2-2; D tentatively reads TRBD1 or TRBD2 (5 bases each). The CDR3 consists of 16 residues. The V gene's germline CDR1 is SEHNR and CDR2 FQNEAQ (reference sequence). V was cut by 4 bases and J by 4 bases, with 16 bases left in between. The CDR3 DNA reads TGTGCCAGCAGCTCCAGAGAACGTGGGGGCACCGGGGAGCTGTTTTTT. Translation gives CASSSRERGGTGELFF. Filled out from reference TRBV7-9 and TRBJ2-2, the complete variable domain reads DTGVSQNPRHKITKRGQNVTFRCDPISEHNRLYWYRQTLGQGPEFLTYFQNEAQLEKSRLLSDRFSAERPKGSFSTLEIQRTEQGDSAMYLCASSSRERGGTGELFFGEGSRLTVL.

The table lists this clonotype with many counts. The genes are TRBV11-1 and TRBJ1-1; D remains unclear. This CDR3 region has 14 residues. Trimming pared 4 bases from V and 3 bases from J, leaving 12 bases between. CDR1 is SGHAT and CDR2 is FQDESV in the germline V gene (reference sequence). The CDR3 nucleotides are TGTGCCAGCAGCTCCCCGGGGTGGTACACTGAAGCTTTCTTT. This encodes CASSSPGWYTEAFF.

With regard to this clonotype: A junction boundary mismatches the germline segment, possibly from a read error. This chain links TRBV27 with TRBJ2-5, with 7 bases aligning to TRBD2. This CDR3 spans 14 amino acids. Germline V CDR1 and CDR2: MNHEY, SMNVEV (reference sequence). CDR3 protein: CASSFGGSQETQHF. CDR3 in DNA: TGTGCCAGCAGTTTCGGCGGGAGCCAAGAGACCCAGCACTTC.

The chain combines TRBV10-1 with TRBJ2-7; 7 positions agree with TRBD2. Germline V gene data show CDR1 as WNHNN and CDR2 as SYGVQD (reference sequence). This CDR3 is built from 16 residues. Losses at the gene ends were 6 bases for V and 3 bases for J; bases not matched to a gene: 14. CDR3 sequence (DNA): TGCGCCAGCAGGCGTACTAGCGACCGAAAGATCTACGAGCAGTACTTC. This sequence encodes CASRRTSDRKIYEQYF.

This clonotype was seen many times. V gene TRBV27 combines with J gene TRBJ1-4; D not certain. The germline CDR1 and CDR2 sequences are MNHEY and SMNVEV (reference sequence). Trimming left V 2 bases short and J 6 bases short, with 7 bases between. This CDR3 region has 13 residues. CDR3 in DNA: TGTGCCAGCAGTTTAAAGTTTGATGAAAAACTGTTTTTT. It codes for CASSLKFDEKLFF.

This clonotype was counted many times. The CDR3 nucleotides read TGTGCCAGCAGTTTAAGGCAGGGGGGGACCGGGGAGCTGTTTTTT. Translation gives CASSLRQGGTGELFF. This chain connects TRBV27 to TRBJ2-2, with D possibly called TRBD1 or TRBD2 (7 bases each). Germline V gives CDR1 MNHEY, CDR2 SMNVEV (reference sequence). The CDR3 extends over 15 amino acids. Trimming shortened V by 2 bases and J by 5 bases, and 12 bases separated the two germline ends.

This clonotype was detected only a few times. The V call is TRBV19, the J call TRBJ1-2, with D unclear. With 4 bases removed from V and 3 bases from J, the gap between germline ends came to 6 bases. This CDR3 contains 12 residues. Per germline, CDR1 LNHDA and CDR2 SQIVND (reference sequence). The chain's CDR3 is CASSTADYGYTF. The CDR3 region has the DNA TGTGCCAGTAGTACAGCCGACTATGGCTACACCTTC.

This chain links TRBV18 with TRBJ1-3; 7 nucleotides align to TRBD1. Germline V CDR1 and CDR2: KGHSH, LQKENI. After removal of 0 bases from V and 3 bases from J, the junction contained 11 bases not matched to a gene. This CDR3 region has 18 residues. Here the CDR3 DNA reads TGTGCCAGCTCACCACCGGGAGGAGGGGGCATGGATGGAAACACCATATATTTT. This codes for CASSPPGGGGMDGNTIYF.

The table lists this clonotype with many counts. This chain's CDR3 is CASRGTSGRVSTDTQYF. DNA for the CDR3: TGTGCCAGCAGGGGGACTAGCGGGAGGGTTAGCACAGATACGCAGTATTTT. V gene TRBV12-3 or TRBV12-4 combines with J gene TRBJ2-3; 16 nucleotides agree with TRBD2. CDR3 length equals 17 residues. The ends lost 6 bases at V and 0 bases at J; junction bases unmatched: 3.

This clonotype has a handful of counts. The chain recombines TRBV5-1 with TRBJ1-1; 10 bases are a match to TRBD1. The CDR3 consists of 16 residues. CDR1 and CDR2 (germline): SGHRS, YFSETQ. The ends lost 0 bases at V and 5 bases at J; junction bases unmatched: 7. The CDR3 DNA follows: TGCGCCAGCAGCTTGGGACAGGGGGCGATTTGGACTGAAGCTTTCTTT. Its translation is CASSLGQGAIWTEAFF.

Many counts were recorded for this clonotype. The rearrangement links TRBV27 to TRBJ1-2, with D uncertain. Germline V gene data show CDR1 as MNHEY and CDR2 as SMNVEV (reference sequence). V was trimmed by 10 bases and J by 8 bases, leaving 17 bases between them. The CDR3 loop spans 12 amino acids. The CDR3 nucleotides read TGTGCCACCAGACTTTATCCGGGAGGCTACACCTTC. It yields the protein CATRLYPGGYTF.

Concerning this clonotype itself: A read error may explain this, as a much larger clone is one base away. The V call is TRBV5-1, the J call TRBJ2-1; 7 positions agree with TRBD1. Germline V lookup: CDR1 SGHRS, CDR2 YFSETQ. The trim removed 4 bases at V and 10 bases at J, leaving 8 bases unmatched. There are 13 residues in the CDR3. CDR3 DNA sequence: TGCGCCAGCAGCAGGGACAGTGCCTACGAGCAGTTCTTC. Translation gives CASSRDSAYEQFF.

About this clonotype itself: A read error may be the cause here, since a much bigger clone is one base away. The chain links TRBV30 to TRBJ2-1; 8 bases align to TRBD2. CDR1 GTSNPN and CDR2 SVGIG come from the germline V gene (reference sequence). With V trimmed by 8 bases and J by 4 bases, 1 base remained unmatched. The CDR3 totals 11 residues. CDR3 protein: CARGGYNEQFF. In nucleotides, the CDR3 is TGTGCCCGGGGGGGTTACAATGAGCAGTTCTTC.

The V gene is TRBV27, the J gene TRBJ1-1; D uncertain. CDR3 length: 14 residues. V lost 5 bases and J lost 1, with 11 bases in between. The germline gives CDR1 MNHEY, CDR2 SMNVEV (reference sequence). CDR3 nucleotides: TGTGCCAGCAGTCGATACGTGGCGAACACTGAAGCTTTCTTT. This translates into CASSRYVANTEAFF.

This clonotype was counted ten times or more. The V call is TRBV4-1, the J call TRBJ2-2; 13 nucleotides match TRBD2. CDR3 length equals 19 residues. V trimming: 0 bases; J trimming: 1 base; junction bases outside the gene matches: 5. Germline CDR1 reads MGHRA; CDR2 reads YSYEKL. The CDR3 region has the DNA TGCGCCAGCAGCCAAGAATGGGGACTAGCGGGAAAGAACACCGGGGAGCTGTTTTTT. This gives the protein CASSQEWGLAGKNTGELFF.

The V gene is TRBV5-6, the J gene TRBJ1-1, with D possibly TRBD1 on 5 matching bases. With 1 base removed from V and 1 base from J, the gap between germline ends came to 11 bases. The germline gives CDR1 SGHDT, CDR2 YYEEEE. The CDR3 is 15 amino acids. In DNA form, the CDR3 reads TGTGCCAGCAGCTTGTCGAGGGGCTGGAACACTGAAGCTTTCTTT. As protein: CASSLSRGWNTEAFF.

This clonotype was observed a few times. This sequence may be a read error, since a much larger clone differs from it by one base. The genes are TRBV18 and TRBJ2-1; D gene unclear. The CDR3 is 12 amino acids. V was pared by 3 bases and J by 10 bases, with 10 bases between. CDR1 and CDR2 from the germline V gene are KGHSH and LQKENI. Here the CDR3 reads CASSPASEEQFF. DNA of the CDR3: TGTGCCAGCTCACCGGCGTCGGAGGAGCAGTTCTTC. Using reference TRBV18 and TRBJ2-1 for the parts outside the CDR3, the full variable domain is NAGVMQNPRHLVRRRGQEARLRCSPMKGHSHVYWYRQLPEEGLKFMVYLQKENIIDESGMPKERFSAEFPKEGPSILRIQQVVRGDSAAYFCASSPASEEQFFGPGTRLTVL.

The chain links TRBV14 to TRBJ1-5; D is unclear. This CDR3 has 11 amino acids. V was pared by 4 bases and J by 5 bases, with 3 bases between. The V gene's germline CDR1 is SGHDN and CDR2 FVKESK. The chain's CDR3 is CASSPHQPQHF. CDR3 coding DNA: TGTGCCAGCAGCCCCCATCAGCCCCAGCATTTT.

This clonotype has at least ten counts. The rearrangement uses TRBV27 and TRBJ2-1; no clear D gene. Trimming pared 0 bases from V and 5 bases from J, leaving 8 bases between. CDR1 MNHEY and CDR2 SMNVEV come from the germline V gene (reference sequence). The CDR3 covers 14 residues. CDR3 bases: TGTGCCAGCAGTTTATCGGCTAGACACAATGAGCAGTTCTTC. This translates into CASSLSARHNEQFF.

This clonotype was counted at least ten times. The chain links TRBV2 to TRBJ1-4; D gene ambiguous. V shed 5 bases and J shed 7 bases, with 17 bases lying between them. Germline-derived CDR1 and CDR2 are SNHLY and FYNNEI. CDR3 size: 15 residues. Here the CDR3 DNA reads TGTGCCAGCAGTCTTGGCTCTGGGTTTTCTGAAAAACTGTTTTTT. Encoded protein: CASSLGSGFSEKLFF.